Included here is one T cell receptor beta chain sequence, with context. Its specificity is not known. Combining a sample-barcoded 5' primer with a J-beta primer mix, a second PCR ran for about 6 to 11 cycles. TCRdb re-called the 5' RACE reads with MiXCR, one entry per CDR3 protein. This sample yields more than 800,000 distinct CDR3 sequences, of which less than 50% are seen a single time; 18% belongs to the top ten. The data were obtained in a study of blood T cells in healthy people across ages. Study results and caveats: Naive T cell percentage showed a strong correlation with the diversity of TCR beta.

The CDR3 extends over 12 amino acids. The germline V and J ends were trimmed by 0 bases and 6 bases, with 6 bases remaining between them. In germline, CDR1 is DFQATT, CDR2 SNEGSKA (reference sequence). The clonotype comes from a woman in her sixties or seventies in good health. Sequenced: blood. The chain joins TRBV20-1 to TRBJ1-5; D gene uncertain. Written as DNA, the CDR3 is TGCAGTGCTAGAGATCCGTCTCAGCCCCAGCATTTT. This encodes CSARDPSQPQHF.